The rows below give T cell receptor beta chains drawn from one sample of a study of shared clonotypes between healthy human individuals. Method: immunoSEQ multiplex PCR; TCRdb's copy keeps in-frame clones and lacks some. In the table there are some 900,000 clones, more than 75% of which are singletons. Sequenced: memory CD4+ T cells sorted from blood. Receptors originate from a man aged 18-30 years in good health. Each CDR3 is given with its conserved first and last residue. D genes are given only for firm matches. Expanded clones get a size class; other rows say once, few or many, or leave the size out.

j_call,cdr3_length,d_call,clone_size,v_call,cdr3_aa,cdr3_nt
TRBJ1-1,14,TRBD1,once,TRBV7-6,CASSRTGAATEAFF,TGTGCCAGCAGCAGGACAGGGGCGGCCACTGAAGCTTTCTTT
TRBJ2-7,12,.,few,TRBV7-2,CASSPSSYEQYF,TGTGCCAGCAGCCCAAGCTCCTACGAGCAGTACTTC
TRBJ2-3,15,.,.,TRBV2,CASSVVGADADTQYF,TGTGCCAGCAGTGTGGTCGGGGCGGACGCAGATACGCAGTATTTT
TRBJ2-5,12,.,.,TRBV14,CASSQVRGTQYF,TGTGCCAGCAGCCAAGTAAGGGGGACCCAGTACTTC
TRBJ2-7,14,.,.,TRBV27,CASSQRFDSHEQYF,TGTGCCAGCAGTCAGAGGTTTGACTCCCACGAGCAGTACTTC
TRBJ2-3,13,.,.,TRBV12-5,CASGLVRTDTQYF,TGTGCTAGTGGTTTGGTACGCACAGATACGCAGTATTTT
TRBJ2-4,18,TRBD2,.,TRBV7-2,CASSFRTSSIVSKNIQYF,TGTGCCAGCAGCTTTCGGACTAGCAGCATAGTTTCCAAAAACATTCAGTACTTC
TRBJ1-1,11,.,.,TRBV5-1,CASSLGSEAFF,TGCGCCAGCAGCTTGGGGTCTGAAGCTTTCTTT
TRBJ2-5,16,.,.,TRBV7-2,CASTGGSGQTGETQYF,TGTGCCAGCACCGGGGGTTCCGGGCAGACAGGAGAGACCCAGTACTTC
TRBJ2-4,18,.,.,TRBV19,CASSSLLLDFVAKNIQYF,TGTGCCAGTAGTTCCCTTTTACTGGATTTCGTAGCCAAAAACATTCAGTACTTC
TRBJ1-3,15,TRBD1,.,TRBV7-9,CASSTGQGKGNTIYF,TGTGCCAGCAGCACGGGACAGGGGAAGGGAAACACCATATATTTT
TRBJ2-1,14,.,once,TRBV7-2,CASSPGVSHNEQFF,TGTGCCAGCAGCCCCGGTGTCTCCCACAATGAGCAGTTCTTC
TRBJ1-1,13,.,.,TRBV28,CASTLMLSTEAFF,TGTGCCAGCACCCTGATGCTGAGCACTGAAGCTTTCTTT
TRBJ1-3,15,.,.,TRBV10-3,CAISSQGQAGNTIYF,TGTGCCATCAGTTCCCAGGGGCAGGCTGGAAACACCATATATTTT
TRBJ2-4,13,.,.,TRBV6-1,CATRGPAKNIQYF,TGTGCCACCCGAGGCCCAGCCAAAAACATTCAGTACTTC
TRBJ1-4,15,TRBD1,.,TRBV5-1,CASSLEADRAEKLFF,TGCGCCAGCAGCTTGGAAGCGGACAGGGCTGAAAAACTGTTTTTT
TRBJ2-7,14,.,few,TRBV2,CASRGGGTTYEQYF,TGTGCCAGCAGGGGCGGCGGGACCACCTACGAGCAGTACTTC
TRBJ2-3,15,.,.,TRBV6-6,CASSYEGRYTDTQYF,TGTGCCAGCAGTTATGAGGGGCGGTACACAGATACGCAGTATTTT
TRBJ2-1,13,.,.,TRBV6-6,CATGGTTYNEQFF,TGTGCCACAGGGGGGACAACCTACAATGAGCAGTTCTTC
TRBJ2-3,12,.,.,TRBV7-2,CASSSFRDTQYF,TGTGCCAGCAGCTCTTTTAGAGATACGCAGTATTTT
TRBJ2-7,17,.,.,TRBV6-1,CASSEPYGGRVNYEQYF,TGTGCCAGCAGTGAACCCTACGGGGGACGGGTGAACTACGAGCAGTACTTC
TRBJ1-6,13,TRBD1,.,TRBV30,CAGTGTENSPLHF,TGTGCCGGAACCGGGACAGAGAATTCACCCCTCCACTTT
TRBJ1-1,13,.,few,TRBV7-2,CASSASVDTEAFF,TGTGCCAGCAGCGCGTCGGTGGACACTGAAGCTTTCTTT
TRBJ2-7,13,.,.,TRBV7-2,CASNSRNAYEQYF,TGTGCCAGCAACTCCAGGAACGCCTACGAGCAGTACTTC
TRBJ2-3,14,.,.,TRBV5-4,CASSLGPTADTQYF,TGTGCCAGCAGCTTAGGACCCACGGCAGATACGCAGTATTTT
TRBJ1-3,17,.,.,TRBV12-2,CASRFRPGTIKGNTIYF,TGTGCAAGTCGCTTCAGACCCGGGACAATTAAGGGAAACACCATATATTTT
TRBJ2-7,16,.,many,TRBV7-6,CASSFVASPGSDEQYF,TGTGCCAGCAGCTTCGTTGCGTCGCCGGGTTCGGACGAGCAGTACTTC
TRBJ1-2,13,.,few,TRBV30,CALRGALNYGYTF,TGTGCCTTGAGGGGGGCTTTAAACTATGGCTACACCTTC
TRBJ1-1,13,.,.,TRBV2,CASSEATRGEAFF,TGTGCCAGCAGTGAAGCAACAAGGGGCGAAGCTTTCTTT
TRBJ1-2,17,TRBD1,many,TRBV18,CASSPPNRGGGYYGYTF,TGTGCCAGCTCACCACCGAACAGGGGGGGTGGCTACTATGGCTACACCTTC
TRBJ2-2,16,TRBD1,.,TRBV29-1,CSAAGTGTWGAGELFF,TGCAGCGCTGCCGGGACAGGGACTTGGGGAGCCGGGGAGCTGTTTTTT
TRBJ1-6,15,.,once,TRBV7-2,CASSLASLNNSPLHF,TGTGCCAGCAGCTTAGCTTCTCTTAATAATTCACCCCTCCACTTT
TRBJ1-1,15,TRBD1,.,TRBV4-2,CASSPRTGGNTEAFF,TGTGCCAGCAGCCCAAGGACAGGGGGGAACACTGAAGCTTTCTTT
TRBJ2-1,14,.,.,TRBV18,CASSPLPMNNGQFF,TGTGCCAGCTCACCACTACCTATGAACAATGGGCAGTTCTTC
TRBJ1-6,15,TRBD1,.,TRBV12-5,CASVAGDRHNSPLHF,TGTGCTAGTGTGGCGGGGGACAGACATAATTCACCCCTCCACTTT
TRBJ2-1,14,TRBD2,.,TRBV7-2,CASSRSGMYNEQFF,TGTGCCAGCAGTAGGAGCGGGATGTACAATGAGCAGTTCTTC
TRBJ2-7,13,.,few,TRBV6-1,CATRRVPTYEQYF,TGTGCCACCCGCAGGGTCCCGACCTACGAGCAGTACTTC
TRBJ2-1,15,.,.,TRBV5-1,CASSPGPETYNEQFF,TGCGCCAGCAGCCCTGGGCCGGAAACCTACAATGAGCAGTTCTTC
TRBJ1-2,15,.,.,TRBV11-2,CASSLYGGRGQGYTF,TGTGCCAGCAGCTTATACGGAGGACGGGGGCAGGGCTACACCTTC
TRBJ2-7,12,TRBD1,.,TRBV10-3,CATRQGPYEQYF,TGTGCCACCAGACAGGGTCCGTACGAGCAGTACTTC
TRBJ1-5,14,.,.,TRBV6-1,CASSDQYLNQPQHF,TGTGCCAGCAGTGATCAGTACCTTAATCAGCCCCAGCATTTT
TRBJ1-2,16,.,once,TRBV7-9,CASSPPGGSLNYGYTF,TGTGCCAGCAGCCCCCCCGGGGGCTCCTTAAACTATGGCTACACCTTC
TRBJ1-5,13,.,few,TRBV28,CASSLRGGQPQHF,TGTGCCAGCAGTTTGAGGGGCGGCCAGCCCCAGCATTTT
TRBJ2-3,11,.,.,TRBV6-6,CAAAKTDTQYF,TGCGCAGCAGCCAAAACAGATACGCAGTATTTT
TRBJ2-7,17,TRBD2,once,TRBV2,CASRPGLAGGPSDEQYF,TGTGCCAGCAGGCCGGGACTAGCGGGGGGGCCCAGCGACGAGCAGTACTTC
TRBJ1-5,12,TRBD1,.,TRBV30,CAWRTGAKPQHF,TGTGCCTGGAGAACAGGGGCGAAGCCCCAGCATTTT
TRBJ1-2,15,.,.,TRBV5-4,CASSLEGQWIYGYTF,TGTGCCAGCAGCTTGGAAGGACAGTGGATCTATGGCTACACCTTC
TRBJ1-1,12,.,few,TRBV4-3,CASSQDRVRAFF,TGCGCCAGCAGCCAAGACCGCGTCAGGGCTTTCTTT
TRBJ1-3,13,.,.,TRBV6-1,CASSVDSGNTIYF,TGTGCCAGCAGTGTGGACAGTGGAAACACCATATATTTT
TRBJ1-2,12,.,.,TRBV5-4,CASRDSNYGYTF,TGTGCCAGCAGGGACAGTAACTATGGCTACACCTTC
TRBJ2-6,15,.,.,TRBV5-6,CASSFRRSGANVLTF,TGTGCCAGCAGCTTCCGGAGGTCAGGGGCCAACGTCCTGACTTTC
TRBJ2-6,16,.,.,TRBV7-9,CASSLARGAGANVLTF,TGTGCCAGCAGCTTAGCGCGAGGGGCTGGGGCCAACGTCCTGACTTTC